The entry below gives a single T cell receptor beta chain sequence along with its context. Its antigen remains unidentified. These data are taken from a study of post-analysis software for immune sequencing data. Study-level background: Secondary progressive, relapsing-remitting and progressive-relapsing multiple sclerosis were among the included disease courses. Broader study findings: Under F measure analysis, samples from one preparation batch co-clustered strongly. Among 5 or 6 TRBV segments more frequent in patients than controls were TRBV5-6, TRBV5-1 and TRBV20-1. Controls showed significantly higher normalized Chao1 diversity than did multiple sclerosis patients.

Every TCR beta cDNA library bore unique molecular identifiers. MiXCR, run by TCRdb on the PCR reads, gives a single entry per CDR3 protein. The sample has fewer than 850,000 distinct CDR3 sequences; about 32% are singletons. This CDR3 is 11 amino acids long. CDR1 and CDR2 (germline): DFQATT, SNEGSKA (reference sequence). The sequence was obtained from a girl aged 5-17 years with multiple sclerosis. The gene calls are TRBV20-1 and TRBJ2-4, with D perhaps matching TRBD2 (6 bases). The DNA end is more similar to TRBJ2-7, so the J call may be wrong. The sample comprised blood. CDR3 sequence (DNA): TGCAGCGTTCTCGGGGACTGCGAGCAGTACTTC. The encoded protein is CSVLGDCEQYF.